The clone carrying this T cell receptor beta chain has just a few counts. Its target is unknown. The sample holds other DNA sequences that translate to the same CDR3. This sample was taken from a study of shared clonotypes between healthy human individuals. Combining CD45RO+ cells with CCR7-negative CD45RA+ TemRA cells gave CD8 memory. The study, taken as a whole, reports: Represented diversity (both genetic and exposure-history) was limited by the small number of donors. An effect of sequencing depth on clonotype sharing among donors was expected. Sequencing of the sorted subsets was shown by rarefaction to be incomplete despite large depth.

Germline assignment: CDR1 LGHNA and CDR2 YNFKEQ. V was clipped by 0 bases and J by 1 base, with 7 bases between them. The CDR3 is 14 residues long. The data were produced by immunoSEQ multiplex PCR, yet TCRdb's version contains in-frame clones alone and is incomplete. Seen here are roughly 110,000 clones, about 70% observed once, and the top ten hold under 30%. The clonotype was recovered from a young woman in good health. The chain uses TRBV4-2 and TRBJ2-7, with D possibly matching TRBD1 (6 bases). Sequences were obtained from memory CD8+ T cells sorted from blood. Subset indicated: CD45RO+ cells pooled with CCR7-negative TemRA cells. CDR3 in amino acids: CASSQERGSYEQYF. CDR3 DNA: TGTGCCAGCAGCCAAGAAAGGGGGTCCTACGAGCAGTACTTC.